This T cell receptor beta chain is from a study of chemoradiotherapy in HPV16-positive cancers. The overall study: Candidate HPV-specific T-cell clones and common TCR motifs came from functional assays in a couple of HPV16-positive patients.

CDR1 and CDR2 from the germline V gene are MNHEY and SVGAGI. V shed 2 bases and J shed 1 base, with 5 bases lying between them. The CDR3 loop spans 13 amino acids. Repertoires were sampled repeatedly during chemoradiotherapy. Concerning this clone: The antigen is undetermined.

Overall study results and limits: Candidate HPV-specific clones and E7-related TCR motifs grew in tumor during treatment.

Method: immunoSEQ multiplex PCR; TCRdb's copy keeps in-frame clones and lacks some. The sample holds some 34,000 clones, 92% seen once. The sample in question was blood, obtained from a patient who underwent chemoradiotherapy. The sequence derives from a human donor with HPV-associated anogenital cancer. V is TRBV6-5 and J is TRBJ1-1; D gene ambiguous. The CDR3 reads CASSYGRNTEAFF. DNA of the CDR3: TGTGCCAGCAGTTACGGCAGGAACACTGAAGCTTTCTTT.